This T cell receptor beta chain comes out of a study of T cells in Graves' hyperthyroidism and ophthalmopathy. This clonotype was counted at least ten times. Initially, at the first diagnosis of hyperthyroidism and before any ophthalmopathy symptoms, blood was sampled. Deletions cut 0 bases from V and 4 bases from J, with 8 bases between. CDR3 length equals 14 residues. Germline CDR1 reads SGHRS; CDR2 reads YFSETQ. There were TCR beta CDR3 regions amplified from RNA transcripts. The HTBI primer set was used in a first-round RT-PCR of the TCR CDR3. Using its own MiXCR run on the multiplex PCR reads, TCRdb lists one record per CDR3 protein. The table includes about 160,000 distinct CDR3 sequences, 9.4% detected once.

V is TRBV5-1 and J is TRBJ1-5; D is perhaps TRBD1 (5 bases). The sequence was collected from a woman under 30 with Graves' hyperthyroidism that later progressed to Graves' ophthalmopathy. The material sequenced was blood. For the CDR3, the DNA is TGCGCCAGCAGCTTGGGAGGGGCAAATCAGCCCCAGCATTTT. Translated: CASSLGGANQPQHF.